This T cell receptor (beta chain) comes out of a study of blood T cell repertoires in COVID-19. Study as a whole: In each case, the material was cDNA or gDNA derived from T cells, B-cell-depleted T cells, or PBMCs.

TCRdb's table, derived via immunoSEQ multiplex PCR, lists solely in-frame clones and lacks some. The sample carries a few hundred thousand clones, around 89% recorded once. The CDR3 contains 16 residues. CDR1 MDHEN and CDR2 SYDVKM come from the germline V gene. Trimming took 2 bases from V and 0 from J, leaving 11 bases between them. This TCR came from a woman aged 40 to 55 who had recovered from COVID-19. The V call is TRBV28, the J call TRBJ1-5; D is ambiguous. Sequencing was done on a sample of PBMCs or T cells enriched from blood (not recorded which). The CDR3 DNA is TGTGCCAGCAGTTTAGTTACCAGTTATAGCAATCAGCCCCAGCATTTT. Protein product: CASSLVTSYSNQPQHF.